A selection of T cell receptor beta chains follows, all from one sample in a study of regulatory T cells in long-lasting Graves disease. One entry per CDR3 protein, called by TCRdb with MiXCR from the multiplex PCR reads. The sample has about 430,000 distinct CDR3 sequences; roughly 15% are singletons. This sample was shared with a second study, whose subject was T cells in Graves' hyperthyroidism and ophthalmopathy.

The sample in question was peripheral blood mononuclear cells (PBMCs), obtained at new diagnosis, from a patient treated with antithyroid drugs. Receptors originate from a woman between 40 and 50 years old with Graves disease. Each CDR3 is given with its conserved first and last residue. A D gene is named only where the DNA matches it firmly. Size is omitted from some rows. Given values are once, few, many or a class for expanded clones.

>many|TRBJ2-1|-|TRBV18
TGTGCCAGCTCACCACCCTGGGACCAGGTGGCCCTCTATGAGCAGTTCTTC
CASSPPWDQVALYEQFF
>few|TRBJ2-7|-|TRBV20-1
TGCAGTGCTAGAGATCCACAGACCTACGAGCAGTACTTC
CSARDPQTYEQYF
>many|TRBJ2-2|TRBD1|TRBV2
TGTGCCAGCAGTGGTGAGGGGGCGACCACCGGGGAGCTGTTTTTT
CASSGEGATTGELFF
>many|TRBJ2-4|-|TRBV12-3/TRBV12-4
TGTGCCAGCAATATACGCTACGGCATTCAGTACTTC
CASNIRYGIQYF
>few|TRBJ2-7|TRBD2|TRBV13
TGTGCCACTAAGAGACTAGCGGCTTCCTACGAGCAGTACTTC
CATKRLAASYEQYF
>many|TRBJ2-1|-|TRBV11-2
TGTGCCAGCAGACCTACGGGACTCCGAGGGCATGAGCAGTTCTTC
CASRPTGLRGHEQFF
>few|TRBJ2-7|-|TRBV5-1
TGCGCCAGCAGCCCGGAGGCAGGGGGGTACGAGCAGTACTTC
CASSPEAGGYEQYF
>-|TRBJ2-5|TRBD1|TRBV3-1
TGTGCCAGCAGCCAAGAGAACAGGGGTGGGACCCAGTACTTC
CASSQENRGGTQYF
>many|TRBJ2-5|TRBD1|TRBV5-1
TGCGCCAGCAGGACAGGGGGAGAGGAGACCCAGTACTTC
CASRTGGEETQYF
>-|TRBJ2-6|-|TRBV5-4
TGTGCCAGCAGCTACAGAGGGGCCAACGTCCTGACTTTC
CASSYRGANVLTF
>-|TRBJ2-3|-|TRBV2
TGTGCCAGCGGCGGACCACCCACTAGAGGCACAGATACGCAGTATTTT
CASGGPPTRGTDTQYF
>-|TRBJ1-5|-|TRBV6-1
TGTGCCAGCAGTGCGGTGAGCAATCAGCCCCAGCATTTT
CASSAVSNQPQHF
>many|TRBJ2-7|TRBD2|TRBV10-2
TGCGCCAGCAGGAGTAGCGGGAGAGTCGCGGGTGGGAACGAGCAGTACTTC
CASRSSGRVAGGNEQYF
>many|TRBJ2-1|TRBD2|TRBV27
TGTGCCAGCAGTAGACTCCATGGACCGGGACTAGGGTTAGATGAGCAGTTCTTC
CASSRLHGPGLGLDEQFF
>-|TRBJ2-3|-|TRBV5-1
TGCGCCAGCATCGAGATGGGGCTGAGCACAGATACGCAGTATTTT
CASIEMGLSTDTQYF
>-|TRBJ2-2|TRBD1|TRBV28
TGTGCCAGCAGTTCGTGGACAGGGGGCATCGGGGAGCTGTTTTTT
CASSSWTGGIGELFF
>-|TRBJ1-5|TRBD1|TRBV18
TGTGCCAGCTCCTTGGGACAGGACAAGCCCCAGCATTTT
CASSLGQDKPQHF
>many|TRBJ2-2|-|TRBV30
TGTGCCTGGAGTGTCCCTGAGAACACCGGGGAGCTGTTTTTT
CAWSVPENTGELFF
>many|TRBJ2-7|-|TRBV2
TGTGCCAGCAGAGAATCCTACGAGCAGTACTTC
CASRESYEQYF
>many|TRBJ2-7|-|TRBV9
TGTGCCAGCAGCGTAGATGCGGCTTATGGCGAGCAGTACTTC
CASSVDAAYGEQYF
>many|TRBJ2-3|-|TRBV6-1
TGTGCCAGCAGTATAAACCCCGGGACAAGACACACAGATACGCAGTATTTT
CASSINPGTRHTDTQYF
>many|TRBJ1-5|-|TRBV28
TGTGCCAGCAGTTCCCCTCGTACGGGCGGCAGCCAGAATCAGCCCCAGCATTTT
CASSSPRTGGSQNQPQHF
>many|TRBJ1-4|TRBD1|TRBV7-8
TGTGCCAGCAGCTTAGACAGGGGTGGTCGAAAACTGTTTTTT
CASSLDRGGRKLFF
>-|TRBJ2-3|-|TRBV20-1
TGCAGTGCTAGAGATCCCTCAGATACGCAGTATTTT
CSARDPSDTQYF
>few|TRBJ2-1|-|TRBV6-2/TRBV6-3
TGTGCCAGCAGTTACTCCGCGGGACTGGGGTGGGGAGAGCAGTTCTTC
CASSYSAGLGWGEQFF
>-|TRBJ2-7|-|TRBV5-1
TGCGCCAGCAGCTTCAAGGGGACCTACGAGCAGTACTTC
CASSFKGTYEQYF
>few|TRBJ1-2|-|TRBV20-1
TGCAGTGCGAGAGAACTCCCTAGCTATGGCTACACCTTC
CSARELPSYGYTF
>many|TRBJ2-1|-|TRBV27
TGTGCCAGCAAGGGTCTCTACAATGAGCAGTTCTTC
CASKGLYNEQFF
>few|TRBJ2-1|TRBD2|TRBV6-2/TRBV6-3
TGTGCCAGTATTTGGGCTAGCGGCAACAATGAGCAGTTCTTC
CASIWASGNNEQFF
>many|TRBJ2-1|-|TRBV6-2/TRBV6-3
TGTGCCAGCAGTTCCCACCGCTTGGATGAGCAGTTCTTC
CASSSHRLDEQFF
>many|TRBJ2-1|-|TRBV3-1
TGTGCCAGCAGCCAAGAGGTTTCGGACATTTACAATGAGCAGTTCTTC
CASSQEVSDIYNEQFF
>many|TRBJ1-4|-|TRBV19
TGTGCCAGTGCCCAGACAGCAACTAATGAAAAACTGTTTTTT
CASAQTATNEKLFF
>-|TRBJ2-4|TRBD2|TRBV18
TGTGCCAGCTCACCTCGGAGCGGGAGAGACATTCAGTACTTC
CASSPRSGRDIQYF
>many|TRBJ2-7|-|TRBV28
TGTGCCAGCAGTTTATATGGGGGTTTCGGCGAGCAGTACTTC
CASSLYGGFGEQYF
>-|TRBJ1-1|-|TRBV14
TGTGCCAGCAGCCAAGCAGCTGGGTCTGCTTTCTTT
CASSQAAGSAFF
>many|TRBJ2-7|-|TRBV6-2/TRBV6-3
TGTGCCAGCAGTCAAACCTCCAAGCAGTACTTC
CASSQTSKQYF
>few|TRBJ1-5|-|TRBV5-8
TGTGCCAGCAGCTTGGTTCTCAATCAGCCCCAGCATTTT
CASSLVLNQPQHF
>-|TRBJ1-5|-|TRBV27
TGTGCCAGCAGCACAGACAGTGGAAATCAGCCCCAGCATTTT
CASSTDSGNQPQHF
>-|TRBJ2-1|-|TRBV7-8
TGTGCCAGCAGCATCCTCGGGGGGCCCGACAATGAGCAGTTCTTC
CASSILGGPDNEQFF
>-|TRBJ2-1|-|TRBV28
TGTGCCAGCAGTTCCCATTCTAGCGAACGCGTCTACAATGAGCAGTTCTTC
CASSSHSSERVYNEQFF
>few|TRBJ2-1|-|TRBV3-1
TGTGCCAGCAGCGCGCGACAGAGGAGCAATGAGCAGTTCTTC
CASSARQRSNEQFF
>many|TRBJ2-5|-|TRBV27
TGTGCCAGCAGTTCGGCGAGAACAGAGACCCAGTACTTC
CASSSARTETQYF
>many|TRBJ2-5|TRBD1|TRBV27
TGTGCCAGCAGTAACGACAGGGGGCTTCAGACCCAGTACTTC
CASSNDRGLQTQYF
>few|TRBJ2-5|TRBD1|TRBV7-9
TGTGCCAGCAGCCAACAACCGGGACAGGAGTTTCAAGAGACCCAGTACTTC
CASSQQPGQEFQETQYF
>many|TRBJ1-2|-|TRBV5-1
TGCGCCAGCAGCACAGGATACGACTATGGCTACACCTTC
CASSTGYDYGYTF
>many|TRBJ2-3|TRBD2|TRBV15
TGTGCCACCAGCAGAGAGACTAGCGGGAGGGGGACAGATACGCAGTATTTT
CATSRETSGRGTDTQYF
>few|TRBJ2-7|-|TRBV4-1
TGCGCCAGCAGCCACACGACATCAGGAGGATACGAGCAGTACTTC
CASSHTTSGGYEQYF
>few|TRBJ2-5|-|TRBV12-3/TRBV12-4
TGTGCCAGCGGAACCGAGGAGAGTCCGGAGACCCAGTACTTC
CASGTEESPETQYF
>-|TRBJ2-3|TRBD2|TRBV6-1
TGTGCCAACAGCGGACTAGCGGGAGACTCAGATACGCAGTATTTT
CANSGLAGDSDTQYF
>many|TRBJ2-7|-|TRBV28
TGTGCCAGCAGTTTAGGCGCGCAGGGATACGAGCAGTACTTC
CASSLGAQGYEQYF
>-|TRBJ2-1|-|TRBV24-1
TGTGCCACCAGTAATCAAGGACAGCCAAGCTCCTACAATGAGCAGTTCTTC
CATSNQGQPSSYNEQFF
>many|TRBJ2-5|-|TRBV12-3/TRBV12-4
TGTGCCAGCAGTTTAGGCCAGGGATCCCAAGAGACCCAGTACTTC
CASSLGQGSQETQYF
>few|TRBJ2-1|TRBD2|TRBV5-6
TGTGCCAGCAGCATTGGACTAGCGGGAGTACAGTTCTTC
CASSIGLAGVQFF
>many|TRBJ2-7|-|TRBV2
TGTGCCAGCAGTGAATACGGGGGGCCCTACGAGCAGTACTTC
CASSEYGGPYEQYF
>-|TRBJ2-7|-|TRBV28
TGTGCCAGCAGTTTACAACCCTACGAGCAGTACTTC
CASSLQPYEQYF